The rows below give T cell receptor beta chains drawn from one sample of a study of PD-L1 blockade in urothelial cancer. Data came from immunoSEQ multiplex PCR; TCRdb stores just in-frame clones and leaves some out. Among over 40,000 clones listed, approximately 82% were seen once. This specimen was PBMCs, taken around atezolizumab (anti-PD-L1) treatment. Every receptor here comes from a man aged 70-80 years with urothelial cancer. Each CDR3 is given with its conserved first and last residue. The order of the fields is D gene, J gene, V gene, clone size, CDR3 DNA, CDR3 protein. D genes are given only for firm matches. Size is stated for part of the rows, as once, few or many counts, or as a class when the clone is expanded.

d_gene: TRBD2
j_gene: TRBJ2-2
v_gene: TRBV4-2
abundance: NA
CDR3nt: TGTGCCAGCAGCCCCCGTTGGATAGCGGGTACCGGGGAGCTGTTTTTT
CDR3aa: CASSPRWIAGTGELFF

d_gene: NA
j_gene: TRBJ2-3
v_gene: TRBV7-9
abundance: NA
CDR3nt: TGTGCCAGCAGCTCGGTTTGGAGGACAGCTAGCACAGATACGCAGTATTTT
CDR3aa: CASSSVWRTASTDTQYF

d_gene: TRBD2
j_gene: TRBJ2-1
v_gene: TRBV10-3
abundance: NA
CDR3nt: TGTGCCATCAAGGAGCGGGGGGGAAATGAGCAGTTCTTC
CDR3aa: CAIKERGGNEQFF

d_gene: NA
j_gene: TRBJ2-1
v_gene: TRBV5-1
abundance: NA
CDR3nt: TGCGCCAGCAGCCCCCATCGGGTGGACAATGAGCAGTTCTTC
CDR3aa: CASSPHRVDNEQFF

d_gene: TRBD2
j_gene: TRBJ2-7
v_gene: TRBV27
abundance: NA
CDR3nt: TGTGCCAGCCGACCAACTAGCGGCAGCCTCTCCTACGAGCAGTACTTC
CDR3aa: CASRPTSGSLSYEQYF

d_gene: TRBD2
j_gene: TRBJ2-1
v_gene: TRBV19
abundance: NA
CDR3nt: TGTGCCAGTAGTAGGGGACGGGGGGTTTGGTACAATGAGCAGTTCTTC
CDR3aa: CASSRGRGVWYNEQFF

d_gene: TRBD1
j_gene: TRBJ1-2
v_gene: TRBV7-2
abundance: NA
CDR3nt: TGTGCCAGCAGCTTAGAGGGGGCGGGAGGCTACACCTTC
CDR3aa: CASSLEGAGGYTF

d_gene: TRBD1
j_gene: TRBJ2-7
v_gene: TRBV6-1
abundance: NA
CDR3nt: TGTGCCACCGACGGGACAGGGTTATACGAGCAGTACTTC
CDR3aa: CATDGTGLYEQYF

d_gene: NA
j_gene: TRBJ1-2
v_gene: TRBV25-1
abundance: NA
CDR3nt: TGTGCCAGCAGTGAACCTGGTGACTTCGGGTCCTTCACCTTC
CDR3aa: CASSEPGDFGSFTF

d_gene: TRBD1
j_gene: TRBJ1-1
v_gene: TRBV6-1
abundance: few
CDR3nt: TGTGCCAGCAGGGGCCAGGGGGTGGGTGAAGCTTTCTTT
CDR3aa: CASRGQGVGEAFF

d_gene: NA
j_gene: TRBJ2-3
v_gene: TRBV9
abundance: NA
CDR3nt: TGTGCCAGCAGCGTATTAGGCACAGATACGCAGTATTTT
CDR3aa: CASSVLGTDTQYF

d_gene: TRBD1
j_gene: TRBJ2-3
v_gene: TRBV5-6
abundance: NA
CDR3nt: TGTGCCAGCTCAAATCTCCGGGACAGGGGGGGAGATACGCAGTATTTT
CDR3aa: CASSNLRDRGGDTQYF

d_gene: TRBD1
j_gene: TRBJ2-1
v_gene: TRBV14
abundance: NA
CDR3nt: TGTGCCAGCAGCACCCTCGGGACAGGGGGCTACAATGAGCAGTTCTTC
CDR3aa: CASSTLGTGGYNEQFF

d_gene: TRBD2
j_gene: TRBJ2-1
v_gene: TRBV7-6
abundance: NA
CDR3nt: TGTGCCAGCAGCTTAGTGGGAGCGGGGGCCTACAATGAGCAGTTCTTC
CDR3aa: CASSLVGAGAYNEQFF

d_gene: NA
j_gene: TRBJ1-5
v_gene: TRBV6-5
abundance: NA
CDR3nt: TGTGCCAGCAGTTACTCCTATTCAAGCAATCAGCCCCAGCATTTT
CDR3aa: CASSYSYSSNQPQHF

d_gene: NA
j_gene: TRBJ1-5
v_gene: TRBV5-8
abundance: NA
CDR3nt: TGTGCCAGCAGCCGAGGGCAGGGGCCGACTGAGCCCCAGCATTTT
CDR3aa: CASSRGQGPTEPQHF

d_gene: NA
j_gene: TRBJ1-5
v_gene: TRBV18
abundance: once
CDR3nt: TGTGCCAGCTCAAGGGGCCGGGATCAGCCCCAGCATTTT
CDR3aa: CASSRGRDQPQHF

d_gene: TRBD2
j_gene: TRBJ2-3
v_gene: TRBV7-2
abundance: NA
CDR3nt: TGTGCCAGCAGCTTAGGACTAGCCTCAGATACGCAGTATTTT
CDR3aa: CASSLGLASDTQYF